The 22 T cell receptor beta chains presented below share a single source sample, sequenced in a study of blood T cells in healthy people across ages. Primers used in a second PCR of about 6 to 11 cycles were a sample-barcoded 5' primer and a J-beta primer mix. MiXCR, applied by TCRdb to the 5' RACE reads, yields one record per CDR3 protein. The sample holds around 1,100,000 distinct CDR3 sequences; less than 45% are singletons and the top ten take around 13%. The sequencing sample was made of blood. The receptors derive from a man between 18 and 29 years old in good health.

The CDR3 is CSAGEGSGTEAFF. The CDR3 DNA follows: TGCAGTGCTGGGGAGGGTTCTGGGACTGAAGCTTTCTTT. This chain joins TRBV20-1 and TRBJ1-1; no reliable D call. Germline V gives CDR1 DFQATT, CDR2 SNEGSKA (reference sequence). The V end was cut by 5 bases, the J end by 5 bases, with 15 bases between. The CDR3 has 13 amino acids.

In its sample, this clonotype was seen a few times. V and J are TRBV5-1 and TRBJ1-1; a weak D match, TRBD1 (5 bases). The V end was cut by 1 base, the J end by 3 bases, with 16 bases between. This CDR3 is built from 16 residues. Germline V gene lookup returns CDR1 SGHRS and CDR2 YFSETQ. The CDR3 here is CASSLLGIREDTEAFF. In nucleotides, the CDR3 is TGCGCCAGCAGCTTGTTAGGAATCAGGGAGGACACTGAAGCTTTCTTT.

This clonotype has just a few counts. The rearrangement joins TRBV7-9 to TRBJ1-1, with D maybe TRBD1 (6 bases). The CDR3 is 16 residues long. Germline assignment: CDR1 SEHNR and CDR2 FQNEAQ (reference sequence). V gave up 1 base and J gave up 4 bases, with 16 bases separating them. DNA for the CDR3: TGTGCCAGCAGCTTAGAGAGGGGGGCCGAGGGCACTGAAGCTTTCTTT. Translated, it gives CASSLERGAEGTEAFF.

This clonotype was seen a single time. The chain uses TRBV7-9 and TRBJ2-4; 10 bases fit TRBD2. The DNA end favors TRBJ2-5, so the J call may be wrong. The CDR3 has 16 residues. Looked up from germline, CDR1 is SEHNR and CDR2 is FQNEAQ (reference sequence). Here the CDR3 reads CASSLKLAGEQETQYF. As DNA, the CDR3 is TGTGCCAGCAGCTTAAAGCTAGCGGGGGAGCAAGAGACCCAGTACTTC.

Notes on this clonotype: This clone may be a read error of a much larger clone one base away. In nucleotides, the CDR3 is TGTGCCGGCAGCTTAATAGGGGGCTCCTACAATGAGCAGTTCTTC. It codes for CAGSLIGGSYNEQFF. The gene calls are TRBV7-3 and TRBJ2-1, with a tentative D call TRBD1 (6 bases). The CDR3 is 15 amino acids. The germline V gene encodes CDR1 SGHTA and CDR2 FQGTGA.

The V call is TRBV9, the J call TRBJ2-1, with D possibly being TRBD2 (6 bases). The CDR3 sequence is 14 residues long. The V end lost 2 bases, the J end lost 2 bases, and 8 bases lay between the germline ends. The germline V gene encodes CDR1 SGDLS and CDR2 YYNGEE. CDR3 nucleotides: TGTGCCAGCAGCGTCGGGGGAACCTACAATGAGCAGTTCTTC. As protein: CASSVGGTYNEQFF.

This clonotype was counted a few times. The chain recombines TRBV28 with TRBJ2-5; D is ambiguous. The CDR3 sequence is 15 residues long. V was pared by 7 bases and J by 2 bases, with 17 bases between. The V gene's germline CDR1 is MDHEN and CDR2 SYDVKM. The CDR3 bases are TGTGCCAGCAAGGAGTCGATGCAGTGGCAAGAGACCCAGTACTTC. This translates into CASKESMQWQETQYF.

This clonotype has only a few counts. The V and J genes are TRBV29-1 and TRBJ1-4, with 10 bases matching TRBD1. Germline trimming cut 6 bases from V and 8 bases from J; bases unmatched to any gene: 6. This CDR3 comprises 13 residues. Germline loops: CDR1 SQVTM, CDR2 ANQGSEA. In DNA, the CDR3 is TGCAGCGTCCCGGGACAGGGGAGAGAAAAACTGTTTTTT. The encoded protein is CSVPGQGREKLFF.

This clonotype has just a few counts. The J gene is TRBJ2-1, the V gene TRBV21-1; TRBD1, the table's D call, lacks a check against the DNA. TRBV21-1 is recorded as a pseudogene. The CDR3 has 22 residues. DNA of the CDR3: TGTGCCAGCAGCAAAGAGGACAGCGGGGGCCGGTTGGTCCGGGTCTCCTACAATGAGCAGTTCTTC. Encoded protein: CASSKEDSGGRLVRVSYNEQFF.

V is TRBV20-1 and J is TRBJ1-6; D uncertain. Trimming left V 0 bases short and J 14 bases short, with 14 bases between. CDR1 DFQATT and CDR2 SNEGSKA come from the germline V gene (reference sequence). This CDR3 is 13 amino acids long. DNA of the CDR3: TGCAGTGCTAGAGATCGGTCAGTTAATTCCCTCCACTTT. Translation: CSARDRSVNSLHF.

J is TRBJ1-6 and V is TRBV20-1; D is unclear. Germline CDR1 reads DFQATT; CDR2 reads SNEGSKA (reference sequence). The CDR3 has 20 residues. V gave up 1 base and J gave up 0 bases, with 22 bases separating them. CDR3 sequence reads: CSARVPPLGSISSYNSPLHF. The CDR3 DNA reads as TGCAGTGCTAGAGTTCCCCCTTTGGGGAGTATTAGCTCCTATAATTCACCCCTCCACTTT.

V usage is TRBV7-2 and J usage is TRBJ1-1; 8 nucleotides match TRBD1. Germline V gene lookup returns CDR1 SGHTA and CDR2 FQGNSA. The V and J ends lost 5 bases and 3 bases, in that order; junction bases with no gene match: 8. The CDR3 is 15 amino acids. Here the CDR3 reads CASSPDRVFDTEAFF. CDR3 DNA sequence: TGTGCCAGCAGCCCGGACAGGGTGTTCGACACTGAAGCTTTCTTT.

The chain uses TRBV7-8 and TRBJ2-3, with 10 nucleotides matching TRBD2. Germline assignment: CDR1 SGHVS and CDR2 FQNEAQ. Trimming removed 1 base from V and 7 bases from J; junction bases left unmatched: 14. The CDR3 contains 18 residues. CDR3 nucleotide sequence: TGTGCCAGCAGCTTAGAGTCCCAAAGCGGGGGGGCCGGGAATACGCAGTATTTT. Protein: CASSLESQSGGAGNTQYF.

The chain is built from TRBV20-1 and TRBJ1-1; D is undetermined. Deletions cut 0 bases from V and 2 bases from J, with 13 bases between. CDR1 and CDR2 from the germline V gene are DFQATT and SNEGSKA (reference sequence). This CDR3 spans 15 amino acids. As DNA, the CDR3 is TGCAGTGCTAGAGATGTAGGTGGCGGTAACACTGAAGCTTTCTTT. Amino acid sequence: CSARDVGGGNTEAFF.

CDR3 amino acids: CASRSLITGSSYNEQFF. DNA for the CDR3: TGTGCCAGCAGAAGCTTAATAACAGGGAGCTCCTACAATGAGCAGTTCTTC. The chain links TRBV11-2 to TRBJ2-1, with TRBD1 as a possible D gene (6 bases). V dropped 6 bases and J dropped 0 bases, with 18 bases sitting between them. CDR3 length: 17 amino acids. Germline V gene lookup returns CDR1 SGHAT and CDR2 FQNNGV.

V is TRBV5-1 and J is TRBJ1-1; D unclear. The V and J ends lost 0 bases and 7 bases respectively, with 19 bases between them. The CDR3 extends over 16 amino acids. CDR1 is SGHRS, CDR2 YFSETQ, per germline. CDR3 nucleotides: TGCGCCAGCAGCTTGGATCCAAACAGCGTCACTTTTGAAGCTTTCTTT. It is translated as CASSLDPNSVTFEAFF. The full variable domain, its missing parts supplied by reference TRBV5-1 and TRBJ1-1, is KAGVTQTPRYLIKTRGQQVTLSCSPISGHRSVSWYQQTPGQGLQFLFEYFSETQRNKGNFPGRFSGRQFSNSRSEMNVSTLELGDSALYLCASSLDPNSVTFEAFFGQGTRLTVV.

The chain links TRBV4-3 to TRBJ2-1; 8 nucleotides match TRBD2. The germline V gene encodes CDR1 LGHNA and CDR2 YSLEER. The CDR3 extends over 16 amino acids. Trimming cost V 0 bases and J 3 bases; bases outside gene matches: 4. The CDR3 nucleotides are TGCGCCAGCAGCCAAGATGGCAGCGGGGGCTACAATGAGCAGTTCTTC. Its protein is CASSQDGSGGYNEQFF.

This clonotype was found a few times. The J gene is TRBJ2-7, the V gene TRBV6-6; D is possibly TRBD1 (7 bases). Germline-derived CDR1 and CDR2 are MNHNY and SVGAGI (reference sequence). Trimming shortened V by 5 bases and J by 3 bases, and 17 bases separated the two germline ends. This CDR3 has 15 amino acids. CDR3 in amino acids: CASSRGTVNYYEQYF. The CDR3 nucleotides are TGTGCCAGCAGTCGCGGGACAGTGAATTACTACGAGCAGTACTTC.

The chain has TRBV4-2 and TRBJ1-2, with 7 bases aligning to TRBD1. V shed 4 bases, J shed 4 bases, and the junction held 9 bases outside the gene matches. Germline loops: CDR1 LGHNA, CDR2 YNFKEQ. The CDR3 spans 15 residues. CDR3 coding DNA: TGTGCCAGCAGCCGCTGGGACAGAACCTCCTATGGCTACACCTTC. It specifies CASSRWDRTSYGYTF.

This sequence joins TRBV3-1 and TRBJ2-5; D is uncertain. Trimming removed 4 bases at V and 11 bases at J, with 17 bases between. The CDR3 runs 13 residues. Germline CDR1 reads LGHDT; CDR2 reads YNNKEL (reference sequence). CDR3: CASSLGPPYSQYF. Written as DNA, the CDR3 is TGTGCCAGCAGCCTCGGACCACCATATTCGCAGTACTTC.

The chain links TRBV4-1 to TRBJ1-3; a possible D gene is TRBD1 (5 bases). The length of the CDR3 is 15 residues. V was cut by 5 bases and J by 0 bases, with 11 bases left in between. Germline values: CDR1 MGHRA, CDR2 YSYEKL. The CDR3 sequence: CASSSRGISGNTIYF. Written as DNA, the CDR3 is TGCGCCAGCAGCTCCCGGGGGATCTCTGGAAACACCATATATTTT.

This clonotype was picked up many times. The chain recombines TRBV29-1 with TRBJ2-5; maybe TRBD1 (5 bases). The V end lost 8 bases, the J end lost 2 bases, and 9 bases lay between the germline ends. In germline, CDR1 is SQVTM, CDR2 ANQGSEA. This CDR3 region has 11 residues. CDR3 loop: CSSRQQETQYF. CDR3 coding DNA: TGCAGCTCCCGACAGCAAGAGACCCAGTACTTC. The complete variable domain, with remaining parts taken from reference TRBV29-1 and TRBJ2-5, reads SAVISQKPSRDICQRGTSLTIQCQVDSQVTMMFWYRQQPGQSLTLIATANQGSEATYESGFVIDKFPISRPNLTFSTLTVSNMSPEDSSIYLCSSRQQETQYFGPGTRLLVL.